This TCR beta chain was documented in a study of long-term antiretroviral therapy in people with HIV. Study-wide background: Specimens dating back about a decade before the 2015 immediate-ART recommendation are the oldest included.

V lost 4 bases and J lost 5; bases outside the gene matches: 8. The germline V gene encodes CDR1 SEHNR and CDR2 FQNEAQ (reference sequence). The CDR3 covers 16 residues. A v3.0 immunoSEQ assay was performed at survey level. Clones were read by immunoSEQ multiplex PCR, and TCRdb kept only the in-frame ones, dropping some. Here the sample spans 20,000 to 25,000 clones, around four fifths being singletons. This receptor was identified in a woman between 40 and 55 years old with HIV. V and J are TRBV7-9 and TRBJ2-5; 12 nucleotides line up with TRBD1. This specimen was unsorted PBMCs, taken 1.2 years after starting antiretroviral therapy. The CDR3, as DNA: TGTGCCAGCAGCTCCCCCCGCGGGACAGGGGGCGAGACCCAGTACTTC. Amino acids: CASSSPRGTGGETQYF.